The clone carrying this TCR beta chain was counted many times. No antigen is known for it. V trimming: 8 bases; J trimming: 6 bases; junction bases outside the gene matches: 9. The CDR3 has 13 residues. Germline V CDR1 and CDR2: MNHEY, SVGAGI. There were only Caucasian adults among the donors, and all lived in Nashville, Tennessee. Using immunoSEQ multiplex PCR, the repertoire was profiled, and TCRdb retains in-frame clones only, with some absent. In the table there are 75,000 to 100,000 clones, roughly 50% of which are singletons. The data derive from a study of shared clonotypes between healthy human individuals. Notes on the study in general: With few donors, the genetic and exposure-history diversity represented was limited.

This rearrangement joins TRBV6-5 to TRBJ2-7; 8 nucleotides line up with TRBD1. This TCR came from a woman aged 40 to 50 in good health. Some clones in this sample may be carry-over from other donors' samples. Sequencing was done on a sample of PBMCs. The CDR3: CASFGQGASEQYF. DNA for the CDR3: TGTGCCAGCTTCGGGCAGGGGGCGTCCGAGCAGTACTTC.